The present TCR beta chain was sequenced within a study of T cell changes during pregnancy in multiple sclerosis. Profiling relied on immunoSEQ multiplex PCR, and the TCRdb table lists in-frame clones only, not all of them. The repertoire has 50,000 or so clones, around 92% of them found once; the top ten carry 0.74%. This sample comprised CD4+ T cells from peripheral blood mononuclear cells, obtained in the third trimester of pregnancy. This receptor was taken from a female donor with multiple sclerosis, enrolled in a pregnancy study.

The CDR3 sequence: CAGRRRGSNPEQYF. The CDR3 DNA reads as TGTGCAGGCCGCCGTCGGGGGAGCAACCCCGAGCAGTACTTC. The chain employs TRBV7-9 and TRBJ2-7; D is perhaps TRBD2 (6 bases). Germline V gene sequence: CDR1 SEHNR, CDR2 FQNEAQ (reference sequence). This CDR3 spans 14 amino acids.